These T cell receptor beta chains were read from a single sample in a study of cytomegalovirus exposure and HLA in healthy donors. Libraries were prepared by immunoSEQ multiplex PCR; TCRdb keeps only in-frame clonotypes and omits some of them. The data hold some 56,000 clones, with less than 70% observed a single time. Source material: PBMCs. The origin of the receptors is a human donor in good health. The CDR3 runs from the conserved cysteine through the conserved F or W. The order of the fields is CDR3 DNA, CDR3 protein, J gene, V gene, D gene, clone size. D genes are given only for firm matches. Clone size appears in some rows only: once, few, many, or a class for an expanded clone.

TGTGCTAGTGGCTCTGGCCGGGATACGAACACCGGGGAGCTGTTTTTT,CASGSGRDTNTGELFF,TRBJ2-2,TRBV12-5,.,.
TGTGCCAGCAGGAACAGGGGGCTGGGGGAGCAGTACTTC,CASRNRGLGEQYF,TRBJ2-7,TRBV6-1,TRBD1,.
TGTGCCAGCAGCAGACAGGGGTTTGAAGCTAACTATGGCTACACCTTC,CASSRQGFEANYGYTF,TRBJ1-2,TRBV7-9,TRBD1,.
TGTGCCAGCAGCTTGGGCGGCGGGTACAAAAACATTCAGTACTTC,CASSLGGGYKNIQYF,TRBJ2-4,TRBV7-2,.,.
TGCGCCAGCAGCTTGTGGCACAGTGAATCTGAAGCTTTCTTT,CASSLWHSESEAFF,TRBJ1-1,TRBV5-1,.,.
TGTGCTAGCAGCTCCCGACTAGCGGGGTCAGAGACCCAGTACTTC,CASSSRLAGSETQYF,TRBJ2-5,TRBV7-7,TRBD2,.
TGTGCCAGCCACGGCCGACAGGGGGCGCGGGCCGGGAACTATGGCTACACCTTC,CASHGRQGARAGNYGYTF,TRBJ1-2,TRBV11-1,TRBD1,.
TGTGCCAGCTATAAGATCGGGGTAACTGGGGCCAACGTCCTGACTTTC,CASYKIGVTGANVLTF,TRBJ2-6,TRBV5-6,.,.
TGTGCCAGTAGCGCCGGGAGAGGGAGGGGAAGTAGCAATCAGCCCCAGCATTTT,CASSAGRGRGSSNQPQHF,TRBJ1-5,TRBV19,.,.
TGTGCCAGTAGTGTCCTTGGAAACACCATATATTTT,CASSVLGNTIYF,TRBJ1-3,TRBV19,.,.
TGTGCCAGCAGTGAAGGGGGTAGCGGGGGGGCGTTCTTC,CASSEGGSGGAFF,TRBJ2-1,TRBV2,TRBD2,.
TGTGCCAGCAGCTTGGATTTTGGGGCGTATAACTATGGCTACACCTTC,CASSLDFGAYNYGYTF,TRBJ1-2,TRBV5-4,.,.
TGCGCCAGCAGCATAGGACTAGACCAAGAGACCCAGTACTTC,CASSIGLDQETQYF,TRBJ2-5,TRBV5-1,TRBD2,few
TGTGCCAGCAGTCCCCATGCTAGCGTGGAGACCCAGTACTTC,CASSPHASVETQYF,TRBJ2-5,TRBV6-5,.,few
TGTGCCAGCAGGACATTAGCGGGGGGGCCTCAAGGGACCCAGTACTTC,CASRTLAGGPQGTQYF,TRBJ2-5,TRBV2,TRBD2,.
TGCGCCAGCAACTCCGGGACAGGGGACTCAGAGACCCAGTACTTC,CASNSGTGDSETQYF,TRBJ2-5,TRBV5-1,TRBD1,.
TGTGCCAGTAGTATAACCGCACAGGGCCTCTCCTACGAGCAGTACTTC,CASSITAQGLSYEQYF,TRBJ2-7,TRBV19,.,few